A single sample is the source of the 21 T cell receptor beta chains below, sequenced in a study of response to subunit inactivated influenza vaccine. TCRdb independently ran MiXCR on the RT-PCR reads; one entry per CDR3 protein. The table records 150,000 or so distinct CDR3 sequences, approximately 12% of them present only once. Source: CD8+ T cells sorted from PBMCs, taken less than 30 months after vaccination. The receptors were gathered from a man between 50 and 69 years old who received an inactivated influenza vaccine.

The sample holds many counts of this clonotype. The V call is TRBV6-5, the J call TRBJ2-1, with D possibly matching TRBD1 (6 bases). The V and J ends lost 0 bases and 7 bases respectively, with 13 bases between them. CDR3 size: 15 residues. The germline V gene encodes CDR1 MNHEY and CDR2 SVGAGI. The CDR3 here is CASSYSVQGGNEQFF. CDR3 nucleotide sequence: TGTGCCAGCAGTTACTCAGTACAGGGTGGGAATGAGCAGTTCTTC.

The V gene is TRBV7-6, the J gene TRBJ2-3; D could derive from TRBD1 or TRBD2 (5 bases each). This CDR3 contains 15 residues. V lost 0 bases and J 2 bases, leaving 9 bases between the germline ends. Germline V gene data show CDR1 as SGHVS and CDR2 as FNYEAQ. This CDR3 reads CASSLAGELTDTQYF. As DNA, the CDR3 is TGTGCCAGCAGCTTAGCGGGGGAGCTCACAGATACGCAGTATTTT.

This clonotype was detected a few times. The J gene is TRBJ2-5, the V gene TRBV4-1; D gene unclear. The CDR3 length is 13 residues. The V and J ends lost 0 bases and 5 bases respectively, with 7 bases between them. Germline lookup yields CDR1 MGHRA and CDR2 YSYEKL. This chain's CDR3 is CASSQDYWETQYF. In DNA form, the CDR3 reads TGCGCCAGCAGCCAAGATTATTGGGAGACCCAGTACTTC.

The V and J genes are TRBV6-2 or TRBV6-3 and TRBJ1-6, with a tentative D call TRBD1 (6 bases). The germline V gene encodes CDR1 MNHEY and CDR2 SVGEGT. With 4 bases removed from V and 4 bases from J, the gap between germline ends came to 11 bases. The CDR3 contains 15 residues. The CDR3 spells CASSFIDRYNSPLHF. Written as DNA, the CDR3 is TGTGCCAGCAGTTTCATCGACAGGTATAATTCACCCCTCCACTTT.

This chain uses TRBV2 with TRBJ2-7; 9 bases agree with TRBD1. This CDR3 has 16 residues. Germline CDR1 is SNHLY and CDR2 is FYNNEI. J gave up 2 bases and V 1 base, and 6 bases lay outside the gene matches. The CDR3, as DNA: TGTGCCAGCAGTGAAGGGGGCCGGGACAGGGCCTACGAGCAGTACTTC. Translated: CASSEGGRDRAYEQYF.

V gene TRBV7-9 combines with J gene TRBJ2-2, with D perhaps given as TRBD1 or TRBD2 (5 bases each). V was pared by 1 base and J by 10 bases, with 10 bases between. Germline V gives CDR1 SEHNR, CDR2 FQNEAQ (reference sequence). The CDR3 length is 13 residues. The CDR3 sequence: CASSLGEGQELFF. The CDR3 DNA is TGTGCCAGCAGCTTAGGAGAGGGGCAGGAGCTGTTTTTT. The entire variable domain, with the rest obtained from reference TRBV7-9 and TRBJ2-2, is as follows: DTGVSQNPRHKITKRGQNVTFRCDPISEHNRLYWYRQTLGQGPEFLTYFQNEAQLEKSRLLSDRFSAERPKGSFSTLEIQRTEQGDSAMYLCASSLGEGQELFFGEGSRLTVL.

CDR3 loop: CASSLESGAREQYF. The CDR3 DNA reads as TGTGCCAGCAGCTTAGAGTCAGGGGCCCGCGAGCAGTACTTC. The genes are TRBV7-8 and TRBJ2-7; possibly TRBD1 for D (6 bases). Germline CDR1 is SGHVS and CDR2 is FQNEAQ. The V and J ends lost 1 base and 6 bases respectively, with 13 bases between them. CDR3 size: 14 residues.

This clonotype was picked up many times. The chain links TRBV7-2 to TRBJ2-7; no clear D gene. This CDR3 comprises 15 residues. The V end lost 3 bases, the J end lost 2 bases, and 14 bases lay between the germline ends. CDR1 is SGHTA and CDR2 is FQGNSA in the germline V gene. The CDR3 DNA is TGTGCCAGCAGCTTGTCGTCGGGCGGAGCCTACGAGCAGTACTTC. Residues: CASSLSSGGAYEQYF. The full variable domain, its missing parts supplied by reference TRBV7-2 and TRBJ2-7, is GAGVSQSPSNKVTEKGKDVELRCDPISGHTALYWYRQSLGQGLEFLIYFQGNSAPDKSGLPSDRFSAERTGGSVSTLTIQRTQQEDSAVYLCASSLSSGGAYEQYFGPGTRLTVT.

This clonotype has only a few counts. The chain employs TRBV4-3 and TRBJ2-3; D perhaps matches TRBD1 (5 bases). Germline lookup yields CDR1 LGHNA and CDR2 YSLEER. This CDR3 region has 15 residues. With 0 bases removed from V and 4 bases from J, the gap between germline ends came to 11 bases. The CDR3 here is CASSQEGLSPDTQYF. For the CDR3, the DNA is TGCGCCAGCAGCCAAGAGGGGCTGTCCCCAGATACGCAGTATTTT.

The J gene is TRBJ2-1, the V gene TRBV30; 8 nucleotides align to TRBD2. Losses at the gene ends were 5 bases for V and 7 bases for J; bases not matched to a gene: 4. Germline V gives CDR1 GTSNPN, CDR2 SVGIG (reference sequence). This CDR3 is 12 amino acids long. This chain's CDR3 is CAWDIAGNEQFF. The CDR3, as DNA: TGTGCCTGGGATATAGCGGGGAATGAGCAGTTCTTC.

This clonotype was observed many times. CDR3 amino acids: CASSVTGASDKNIQYF. CDR3 in DNA: TGTGCCAGCAGTGTTACAGGGGCCTCTGACAAAAACATTCAGTACTTC. The chain combines TRBV12-3 or TRBV12-4 with TRBJ2-4, with 7 bases fitting TRBD1. This CDR3 region has 16 residues. V lost 5 bases and J lost 3; bases outside the gene matches: 10.

The CDR3 DNA reads TGTGCCAGCAGTTTACTTCTAGCGGGGGGGCCATCCTACAATGAGCAGTTCTTC. Translation: CASSLLLAGGPSYNEQFF. The V and J genes are TRBV28 and TRBJ2-1; 12 bases are a match to TRBD2. Germline CDR1 is MDHEN and CDR2 is SYDVKM. The V gene end was trimmed by 2 bases and the J gene end by 1 base; junction bases not matched to a gene: 6. There are 18 residues in the CDR3.

This clonotype was picked up a small number of times. The chain combines TRBV30 with TRBJ2-1; D may be TRBD2 (5 bases). Trimming pared 2 bases from V and 5 bases from J, leaving 10 bases between. The germline gives CDR1 GTSNPN, CDR2 SVGIG (reference sequence). CDR3 length: 13 residues. For the CDR3, the DNA is TGTGCCTGGAGTAGGACTCTACACAATGAGCAGTTCTTC. It specifies CAWSRTLHNEQFF.

This clonotype was detected only a few times. This chain joins TRBV7-2 and TRBJ2-1; the D is unclear. The germline V gene has CDR1 SGHTA and CDR2 FQGNSA. CDR3 length: 14 residues. V gave up 1 base and J gave up 6 bases, with 10 bases separating them. The CDR3 is CASSLGTGGNEQFF. CDR3 bases: TGTGCCAGCAGCTTAGGTACGGGCGGCAATGAGCAGTTCTTC.

V gene TRBV6-5 combines with J gene TRBJ2-7, with 10 bases fitting TRBD2. Germline CDR1 MNHEY, CDR2 SVGAGI. V lost 1 base to trimming and J lost 0 bases; unmatched junction nucleotides: 12. This CDR3 spans 19 amino acids. The CDR3 DNA follows: TGTGCCAGCAGTTACTATTATGGGACTAGCGTATCCAGCTCCTACGAGCAGTACTTC. Translated: CASSYYYGTSVSSSYEQYF.

The table lists this clonotype with many counts. The V call is TRBV6-2 or TRBV6-3, the J call TRBJ1-2, with no clear D. Per germline, CDR1 MNHEY and CDR2 SVGEGT. CDR3 length equals 12 residues. V lost 8 bases to trimming and J lost 2 bases, with 9 bases between them. The CDR3 reads CASRGGNYGYTF. Here the CDR3 DNA reads TGTGCCAGCCGCGGAGGGAACTATGGCTACACCTTC.

This clonotype was observed a handful of times. The chain recombines TRBV6-5 with TRBJ2-3; D is ambiguous. Between the trimmed V and J ends, which lost 1 base and 2 bases, there was a span of 19 bases. CDR1 MNHEY and CDR2 SVGAGI come from the germline V gene. There are 18 residues in the CDR3. CDR3: CASSYLLRSVLDTDTQYF. The CDR3 nucleotides are TGTGCCAGCAGTTACTTATTGAGGAGCGTTCTAGACACAGATACGCAGTATTTT.

There are a few counts of this clonotype. This rearrangement joins TRBV28 to TRBJ2-3; TRBD2 aligns across 8 bases. Germline loops: CDR1 MDHEN, CDR2 SYDVKM. The CDR3 sequence is 15 residues long. The V segment lost 10 bases and the J segment 4 bases; nucleotides outside the gene matches: 13. CDR3 DNA: TGTGCCACCGGAGACGGGGGGGGGCTTCCAGATACGCAGTATTTT. Its protein is CATGDGGGLPDTQYF.

The chain couples TRBV5-1 to TRBJ2-7; weak D call: TRBD1 (6 bases). The CDR3 runs 18 residues. Germline CDR1 reads SGHRS; CDR2 reads YFSETQ. The V end lost 4 bases, the J end lost 0 bases, and 23 bases lay between the germline ends. CDR3 sequence: CASSDKNTGSLLSYEQYF. The CDR3 nucleotides read TGCGCCAGCAGCGATAAAAACACAGGGAGCCTCCTCTCCTACGAGCAGTACTTC.

This clonotype was counted many times. CDR3 DNA sequence: TGTGCCAGCAGTGAAGGCAGCTACGAGCAGTACTTC. This sequence encodes CASSEGSYEQYF. V and J are TRBV2 and TRBJ2-7; no reliable D call. CDR3 size: 12 residues. From germline, CDR1 is SNHLY and CDR2 FYNNEI. Trimming cost V 1 base and J 3 bases, with 4 bases left between them.

This clonotype was counted only a few times. The chain links TRBV5-5 to TRBJ1-5, with unresolved D. The CDR3 loop spans 14 amino acids. Germline V gene lookup returns CDR1 SGHKS and CDR2 YYEKEE (reference sequence). The V and J ends lost 3 bases and 4 bases respectively, with 11 bases between them. CDR3 amino acids: CASSSGWGNQPQHF. Here the CDR3 DNA reads TGTGCCAGCAGCTCCGGCTGGGGAAATCAGCCCCAGCATTTT.